One and the same sample provided the 25 T cell receptor beta chains below, sequenced in a study of OX40 agonist ivuxolimab in advanced cancers. The method behind the library was the immunoSEQ multiplex PCR assay. The immuneACCESS repertoire file appears here via TCRdb, limited to in-frame rearrangements. These files lack a portion of the clones; in checked studies, under half of the deficit traces to unresolved V genes, and the cause of the others is not known. This sample has about 54,000 clones in its table, and around nine tenths of those were observed once. The biggest ten clones account for 1.3% to 1.5% of the sample. This specimen consisted of CD4+ or CD8+ T cells sorted from blood, obtained in a trial of the OX40 agonist ivuxolimab. The receptor set was obtained from an adult with an advanced solid tumor such as melanoma, head and neck, liver or kidney cancer.

The gene calls are TRBV30 and TRBJ1-1; D may be TRBD1 (5 bases). With 4 bases removed from V and 5 bases from J, the gap between germline ends came to 20 bases. Germline V gene data show CDR1 as GTSNPN and CDR2 as SVGIG (reference sequence). The CDR3 is 15 residues long. The CDR3 is CAWKGTPRAGTEAFF. The CDR3 nucleotides read TGTGCCTGGAAGGGTACCCCCAGGGCAGGGACTGAAGCTTTCTTT.

In DNA form, the CDR3 reads TGTGCCAGCACGGTGGGAGGAGCTAACCAGCCCCAGCATTTT. Residues: CASTVGGANQPQHF. The gene calls are TRBV6-1 and TRBJ1-5; D unresolved. The V gene lost 7 bases and the J gene lost 7 bases, with 17 bases spanning the gap. This CDR3 contains 14 residues. Germline lookup yields CDR1 MNHNS and CDR2 SASEGT.

This chain connects TRBV2 to TRBJ2-7; either TRBD1 or TRBD2 may fit D (5 bases each). Per germline, CDR1 SNHLY and CDR2 FYNNEI. The ends were cut back, 7 bases at V and 4 bases at J, with 14 bases in the middle. This CDR3 is 13 amino acids long. Written as DNA, the CDR3 is TGTGCCAGCACCTGGACAAGGGAGTACGAGCAGTACTTC. The encoded protein is CASTWTREYEQYF. Using reference TRBV2 and TRBJ2-7 for the parts outside the CDR3, the full variable domain is EPEVTQTPSHQVTQMGQEVILRCVPISNHLYFYWYRQILGQKVEFLVSFYNNEISEKSEIFDDQFSVERPDGSNFTLKIRSTKLEDSAMYFCASTWTREYEQYFGPGTRLTVT.

The rearrangement uses TRBV4-1 and TRBJ1-4; D gene uncertain. Trimming cost V 0 bases and J 7 bases, with 18 bases left between them. There are 17 residues in the CDR3. The germline CDR1 and CDR2 sequences are MGHRA and YSYEKL. CDR3 nucleotides: TGCGCCAGCAGCCAAGATCAGTTGGCCCAGAAGGGTGAAAAACTGTTTTTT. It codes for CASSQDQLAQKGEKLFF.

The rearrangement links TRBV28 to TRBJ2-4; D gene unclear. Germline CDR1 is MDHEN and CDR2 is SYDVKM. The CDR3 is 15 residues long. Trimming removed 5 bases from V and 0 bases from J, with 11 bases in between. The CDR3 nucleotides read TGTGCCAGCAGTACGGGTGCGCTAGCCAAAAACATTCAGTACTTC. This translates into CASSTGALAKNIQYF.

The chain carries TRBV2 and TRBJ2-7; TRBD1 is a possible D gene (5 bases). This CDR3 comprises 16 residues. The germline V gene encodes CDR1 SNHLY and CDR2 FYNNEI. V lost 6 bases, J lost 2 bases, and 20 bases lay in between. DNA of the CDR3: TGTGCCAGCAGCCCAGGGATACACCAAAATGCCTACGAGCAGTACTTC. Residues: CASSPGIHQNAYEQYF.

This rearrangement joins TRBV27 to TRBJ1-1; D is unresolved. Deletions cut 6 bases from V and 4 bases from J, with 12 bases between. The CDR3 is made up of 13 amino acids. Germline CDR1 and CDR2: MNHEY and SMNVEV (reference sequence). The CDR3 nucleotides read TGTGCCAGCAGCAACAGTCTGAGCACTGAAGCTTTCTTT. This codes for CASSNSLSTEAFF.

This chain connects TRBV19 to TRBJ1-4; 8 bases align to TRBD1. CDR1 is LNHDA, CDR2 SQIVND, per germline (reference sequence). CDR3 length: 14 residues. Trimming removed 6 bases from V and 6 bases from J; junction bases left unmatched: 6. The CDR3 DNA is TGTGCCAGTAGCGTCCCGGGACAGGATGAAAAACTGTTTTTT. Protein product: CASSVPGQDEKLFF.

The table lists this clone with a count of one. The chain couples TRBV5-1 to TRBJ2-7, with TRBD1 matching over 10 bases. The CDR3 sequence is 14 residues long. The trim removed 6 bases at V and 2 bases at J, leaving 5 bases unmatched. CDR1 and CDR2 from the germline V gene are SGHRS and YFSETQ. For the CDR3, the DNA is TGCGCCAGCAAACAGACAGGGGGCCCCTACGAGCAGTACTTC. The encoded protein is CASKQTGGPYEQYF. Full variable domain (outside the CDR3, taken from reference TRBV5-1 and TRBJ2-7): KAGVTQTPRYLIKTRGQQVTLSCSPISGHRSVSWYQQTPGQGLQFLFEYFSETQRNKGNFPGRFSGRQFSNSRSEMNVSTLELGDSALYLCASKQTGGPYEQYFGPGTRLTVT.

The J gene is TRBJ1-2, the V gene TRBV7-8, with D tentatively TRBD1 (6 bases). Trimming pared 1 base from V and 3 bases from J, leaving 9 bases between. Per the germline V gene, CDR1 is SGHVS and CDR2 is FQNEAQ. CDR3 length equals 14 residues. This CDR3 is CASSLEGGDYGYTF. The CDR3 DNA reads as TGTGCCAGCAGCTTAGAGGGGGGAGACTATGGCTACACCTTC.

This chain links TRBV10-1 with TRBJ1-4, with D perhaps matching TRBD1 (6 bases). V was pared by 5 bases and J by 7 bases, with 11 bases between. This CDR3 spans 13 amino acids. CDR1 and CDR2 (germline): WNHNN, SYGVQD (reference sequence). CDR3 in amino acids: CASSYQGSEKLFF. Written as DNA, the CDR3 is TGCGCCAGCAGTTATCAGGGGAGTGAAAAACTGTTTTTT.

CDR3 DNA sequence: TGTGCCAGCAGCGAGCGGGGGGATAGCACAGATACGCAGTATTTT. This sequence encodes CASSERGDSTDTQYF. This chain connects TRBV7-9 to TRBJ2-3, with 9 bases that match TRBD2. The CDR3 totals 15 residues. V shed 5 bases and J 0 bases; nucleotides not matched to a gene: 3. Per germline, CDR1 SEHNR and CDR2 FQNEAQ (reference sequence).

The chain recombines TRBV19 with TRBJ2-7; the D call may be TRBD1 or TRBD2 (5 bases each). Deletions cut 5 bases from V and 7 bases from J, with 21 bases between. The CDR3 runs to 15 residues. Germline V gene data show CDR1 as LNHDA and CDR2 as SQIVND (reference sequence). DNA for the CDR3: TGTGCCAGTAGTGCCAAAGGGGCAGTAAGAGGGGAGCAGTACTTC. It yields the protein CASSAKGAVRGEQYF. The complete variable domain, with remaining parts taken from reference TRBV19 and TRBJ2-7, reads DGGITQSPKYLFRKEGQNVTLSCEQNLNHDAMYWYRQDPGQGLRLIYYSQIVNDFQKGDIAEGYSVSREKKESFPLTVTSAQKNPTAFYLCASSAKGAVRGEQYFGPGTRLTVT.

The chain links TRBV19 to TRBJ2-5, with TRBD2 matching over 8 bases. The ends lost 6 bases at V and 4 bases at J; junction bases unmatched: 10. There are 15 residues in the CDR3. The germline gives CDR1 LNHDA, CDR2 SQIVND (reference sequence). CDR3 sequence reads: CASSLTGGPLETQYF. DNA of the CDR3: TGTGCCAGTAGCCTCACGGGGGGGCCTCTAGAGACCCAGTACTTC.

The genes are TRBV7-8 and TRBJ1-4, with a tentative D call TRBD1 (6 bases). This CDR3 spans 15 amino acids. The V end was cut by 3 bases, the J end by 8 bases, with 16 bases between. In germline, CDR1 is SGHVS, CDR2 FQNEAQ. The CDR3 nucleotides are TGTGCCAGCAGCTTCCTCGGGGGGCGGGGAGAAAAACTGTTTTTT. Translation gives CASSFLGGRGEKLFF.

The rearrangement uses TRBV6-6 and TRBJ1-4; a possible D gene is TRBD1 (5 bases). Germline V gene lookup returns CDR1 MNHNY and CDR2 SVGAGI (reference sequence). Trimming shortened V by 3 bases and J by 8 bases, and 10 bases separated the two germline ends. The CDR3 runs 13 residues. CDR3 in DNA: TGTGCCAGCAGTTATTCCGGGACGGAAAAACTGTTTTTT. It is translated as CASSYSGTEKLFF.

The V gene is TRBV5-1, the J gene TRBJ2-1; D possibly uses TRBD1 or TRBD2 (5 bases each). The CDR3 contains 15 residues. V lost 2 bases to trimming and J lost 2 bases, with 11 bases between them. CDR1 and CDR2 from the germline V gene are SGHRS and YFSETQ. The CDR3 DNA follows: TGCGCCAGCAGCTTTGGACCGGGGCCCTACAATGAGCAGTTCTTC. This encodes CASSFGPGPYNEQFF.

The J gene is TRBJ1-1, the V gene TRBV10-1; no clear D. The CDR3 extends over 13 amino acids. Germline V CDR1 and CDR2: WNHNN, SYGVQD (reference sequence). V was shortened by 2 bases and J by 3 bases, with 7 bases between the two germline ends. Here the CDR3 reads CASSERPYTEAFF. CDR3 coding DNA: TGCGCCAGCAGTGAGAGGCCTTACACTGAAGCTTTCTTT.

The chain employs TRBV6-1 and TRBJ1-6; no reliable D call. The CDR3 has 14 amino acids. Germline loops: CDR1 MNHNS, CDR2 SASEGT. V gave up 4 bases and J gave up 4 bases, with 8 bases separating them. CDR3 amino acids: CASSAGPYNSPLHF. The DNA for the CDR3 is TGTGCCAGCAGTGCCGGACCGTATAATTCACCCCTCCACTTT.

This chain uses TRBV5-8 with TRBJ1-2; no definite D call. Germline values: CDR1 SGHTS, CDR2 YDEGEE. V lost 0 bases and J lost 0, with 9 bases in between. The CDR3 covers 15 residues. CDR3 sequence reads: CASSLVGQANYGYTF. The CDR3 nucleotides read TGTGCCAGCAGCTTGGTTGGGCAAGCTAACTATGGCTACACCTTC.

The chain employs TRBV6-6 and TRBJ2-7; the D is unclear. CDR1 is MNHNY, CDR2 SVGAGI, per germline (reference sequence). V was trimmed by 2 bases and J by 2 bases, leaving 13 bases between them. The CDR3 is 15 amino acids. In DNA form, the CDR3 reads TGTGCCAGCAGTTACAATACCGACGGCCCCTACGAGCAGTACTTC. Encoded protein: CASSYNTDGPYEQYF.

V and J are TRBV18 and TRBJ1-1, with 7 positions matching TRBD1. This CDR3 is built from 15 residues. V dropped 3 bases and J dropped 6; count of bases not matched to a gene: 10. Per germline, CDR1 KGHSH and CDR2 LQKENI. Written as DNA, the CDR3 is TGTGCCAGCTCACCCGGGAGGGGGCGTTACTCTGAAGCTTTCTTT. Protein product: CASSPGRGRYSEAFF.

The chain has TRBV9 and TRBJ2-3, with D tentatively TRBD1 or TRBD2 (5 bases each). The CDR3 is 14 amino acids. Germline CDR1 is SGDLS and CDR2 is YYNGEE. V was shortened by 3 bases and J by 1 base, with 9 bases between the two germline ends. The CDR3 region has the DNA TGTGCCAGCAGCGCCCGGGGCCGCACAGATACGCAGTATTTT. Its protein is CASSARGRTDTQYF.

There are a few counts of this clone. The rearrangement uses TRBV10-1 and TRBJ2-7, with 10 bases aligning to TRBD1. CDR1 and CDR2 (germline): WNHNN, SYGVQD (reference sequence). The ends lost 5 bases at V and 4 bases at J; junction bases unmatched: 8. The CDR3 spans 15 residues. CDR3 protein: CASSRGQGLAYEQYF. The CDR3 DNA follows: TGCGCCAGCAGTCGGGGACAGGGGTTAGCATACGAGCAGTACTTC.

The CDR3 reads CASRSLPRSTDTQYF. For the CDR3, the DNA is TGCGCCAGCAGGAGTTTGCCTCGATCCACAGATACGCAGTATTTT. The V and J genes are TRBV5-1 and TRBJ2-3; D is undetermined. Per the germline V gene, CDR1 is SGHRS and CDR2 is YFSETQ. This CDR3 is 15 amino acids long. V lost 5 bases and J lost 2, with 15 bases in between.